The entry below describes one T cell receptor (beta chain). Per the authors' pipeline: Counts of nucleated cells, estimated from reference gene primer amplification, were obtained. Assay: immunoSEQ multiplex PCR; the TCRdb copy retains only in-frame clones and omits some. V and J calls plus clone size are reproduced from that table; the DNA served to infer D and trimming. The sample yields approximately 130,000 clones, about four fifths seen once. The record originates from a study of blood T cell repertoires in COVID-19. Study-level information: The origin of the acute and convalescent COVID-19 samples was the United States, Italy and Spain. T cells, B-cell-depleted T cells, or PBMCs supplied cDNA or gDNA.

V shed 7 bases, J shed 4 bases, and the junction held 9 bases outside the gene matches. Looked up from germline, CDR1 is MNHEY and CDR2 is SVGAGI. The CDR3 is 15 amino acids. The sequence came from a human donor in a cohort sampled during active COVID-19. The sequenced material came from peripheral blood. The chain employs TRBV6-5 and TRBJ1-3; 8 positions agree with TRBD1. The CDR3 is CASTGRGLGGNTIYF. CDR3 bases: TGTGCCAGCACCGGCAGGGGGCTAGGAGGAAACACCATATATTTT.